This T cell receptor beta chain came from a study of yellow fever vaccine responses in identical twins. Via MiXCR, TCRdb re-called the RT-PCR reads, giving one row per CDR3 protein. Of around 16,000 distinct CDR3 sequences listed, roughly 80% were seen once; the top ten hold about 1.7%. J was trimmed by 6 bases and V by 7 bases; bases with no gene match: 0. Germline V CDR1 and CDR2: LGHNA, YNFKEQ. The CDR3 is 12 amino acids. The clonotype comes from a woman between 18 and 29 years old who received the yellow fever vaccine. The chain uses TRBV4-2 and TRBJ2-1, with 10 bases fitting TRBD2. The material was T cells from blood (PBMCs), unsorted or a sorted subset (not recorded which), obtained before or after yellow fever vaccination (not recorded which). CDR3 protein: CASTSGSNEQFF. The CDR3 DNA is TGTGCCAGCACTAGCGGGAGCAATGAGCAGTTCTTC.